These T cell receptor beta chains were read from a single sample in a study of T cells in Graves' hyperthyroidism and ophthalmopathy. TCRdb re-derived calls from the multiplex PCR reads in MiXCR, one entry per CDR3 protein. The sample consists of 500,000 to 750,000 distinct CDR3 sequences, under 60% of them appearing once. Material for sequencing was peripheral blood or thyroid tissue (not recorded which). The receptors stem from a woman between 18 and 30 years old with Graves' hyperthyroidism. CDR3s include the opening cysteine and the closing phenylalanine or tryptophan.

V gene	CDR3 protein
TRBV7-3	CASSLIPSDRVPTQYF
TRBV27	CASSSDSQLESFF
TRBV7-2	CASSKGGTTSYEQYF
TRBV29-1	CSVVGLGGYTF
TRBV20-1	CSARGDRGAFF
TRBV19	CASSAGPAGWTQYF
TRBV7-9	CASSSSDSVHNEQFF
TRBV20-1	CSASLFGGEQFF
TRBV5-1	CASSLGGGAEAFF
TRBV7-2	CASSLAGTGGAGGYTF
TRBV12-3/TRBV12-4	CASSLLQSNEKLFF
TRBV5-6	CASSAVGENTEAFF
TRBV29-1	CSVGGTSGLPYEQYF
TRBV7-8	CASSLVAGSYGYTF
TRBV2	CASSYARAGGQQETQYF
TRBV9	CASSGRGHNEKLFF
TRBV19	CASGGGVEQYF
TRBV24-1	CAKSGRSSYEQYF
TRBV4-2	CASSQDESNNSPLHF
TRBV5-8	CASSTGLEGQYF
TRBV29-1	CSAWSNAYEQYF
TRBV12-3/TRBV12-4	CASSSTGTEHFEQYF
TRBV20-1	CSVTGTNEKLFF
TRBV7-2	CASSRDYNYEQYF
TRBV29-1	CSVEVQENTEAFF
TRBV7-9	CASSLATSSRGYTF
TRBV24-1	CATPPRDRAGTEAFF
TRBV4-3	CASSQGHWTNYGYTF
TRBV7-6	CASSLGWGAGGYTF
TRBV25-1	CASSSGTPSIETQYF
TRBV29-1	CSAFWRDSPNEKLFF
TRBV10-3	CAISEGPSGSSYEQYF
TRBV7-3	CASSPGTADTQYF
TRBV29-1	CSSQDTGSGVQPQHF
TRBV12-3/TRBV12-4	CASSKLAGRAEQYF
TRBV19	CASSIIDKGRTIYF
TRBV7-3	CASSPSDYNEQFF
TRBV9	CASSVAFNEQFF
TRBV27	CASRSGRKDYGYTF
TRBV5-1	CASSLGTRSNSYGYTF
TRBV29-1	CSVAKGEYGYTF
TRBV19	CASSKPGQSNQPQHF